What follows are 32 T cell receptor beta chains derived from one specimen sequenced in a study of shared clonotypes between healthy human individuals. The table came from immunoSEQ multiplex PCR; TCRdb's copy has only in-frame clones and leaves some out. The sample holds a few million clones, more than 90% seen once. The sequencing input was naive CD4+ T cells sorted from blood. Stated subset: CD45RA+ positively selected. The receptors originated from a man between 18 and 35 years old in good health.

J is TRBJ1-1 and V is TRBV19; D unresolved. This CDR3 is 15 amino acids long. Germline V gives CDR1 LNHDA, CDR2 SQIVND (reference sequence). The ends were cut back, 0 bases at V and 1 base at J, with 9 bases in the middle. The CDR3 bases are TGTGCCAGTAGTATAGAGGGTTTTAAGAACACTGAAGCTTTCTTT. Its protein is CASSIEGFKNTEAFF.

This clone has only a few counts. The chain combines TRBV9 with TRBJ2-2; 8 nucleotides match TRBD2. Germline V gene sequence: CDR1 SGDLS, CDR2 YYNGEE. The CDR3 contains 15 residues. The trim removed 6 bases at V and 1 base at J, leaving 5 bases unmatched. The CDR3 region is CASNGLAGNTGELFF. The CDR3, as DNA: TGTGCCAGCAATGGGCTAGCGGGGAACACCGGGGAGCTGTTTTTT.

CDR3 protein: CASSGPGQGGEKLFF. For the CDR3, the DNA is TGCGCCAGCAGCGGACCGGGACAGGGGGGTGAAAAACTGTTTTTT. The chain joins TRBV10-1 to TRBJ1-4; 11 nucleotides agree with TRBD1. V gave up 6 bases and J gave up 7 bases; unmatched junction bases: 7. The CDR3 has 15 amino acids. In germline, CDR1 is WNHNN, CDR2 SYGVQD (reference sequence).

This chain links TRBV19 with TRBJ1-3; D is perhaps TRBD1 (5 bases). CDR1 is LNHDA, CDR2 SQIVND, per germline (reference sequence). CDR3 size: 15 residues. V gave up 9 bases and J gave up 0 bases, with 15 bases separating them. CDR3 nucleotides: TGTGCCAGCCACTCTCGGGGCAGCTCTGGAAACACCATATATTTT. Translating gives CASHSRGSSGNTIYF.

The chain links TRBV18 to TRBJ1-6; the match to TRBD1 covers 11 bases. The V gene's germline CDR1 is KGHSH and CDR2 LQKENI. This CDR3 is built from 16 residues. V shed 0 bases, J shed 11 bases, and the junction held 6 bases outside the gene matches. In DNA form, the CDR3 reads TGTGCCAGCTCACCACCTGGGACAGGGGGAAGGGCACCCCTCCACTTT. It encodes CASSPPGTGGRAPLHF.

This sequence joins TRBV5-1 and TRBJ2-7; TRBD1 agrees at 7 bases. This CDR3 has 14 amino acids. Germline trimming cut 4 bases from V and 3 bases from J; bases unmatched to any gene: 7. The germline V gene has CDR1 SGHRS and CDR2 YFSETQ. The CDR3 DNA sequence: TGCGCCAGCAGCCTAAGGGACAGCTACTACGAGCAGTACTTC. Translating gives CASSLRDSYYEQYF.

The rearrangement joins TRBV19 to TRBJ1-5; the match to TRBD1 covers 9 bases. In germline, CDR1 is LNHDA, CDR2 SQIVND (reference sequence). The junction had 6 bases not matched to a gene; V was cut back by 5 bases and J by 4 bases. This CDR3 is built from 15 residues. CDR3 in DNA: TGTGCCAGTAGTCGGTTACAGGGGGCGAATCAGCCCCAGCATTTT. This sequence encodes CASSRLQGANQPQHF.

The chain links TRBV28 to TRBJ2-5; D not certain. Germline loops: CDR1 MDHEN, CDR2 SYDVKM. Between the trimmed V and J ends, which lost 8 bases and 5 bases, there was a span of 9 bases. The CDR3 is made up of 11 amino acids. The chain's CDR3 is CASGKEETQYF. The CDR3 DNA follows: TGTGCCAGCGGGAAAGAGGAGACCCAGTACTTC.

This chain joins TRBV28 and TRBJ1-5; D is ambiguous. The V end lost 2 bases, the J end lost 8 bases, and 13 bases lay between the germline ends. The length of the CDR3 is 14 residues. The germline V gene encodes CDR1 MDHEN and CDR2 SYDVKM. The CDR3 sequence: CASSLTAPPEPQHF. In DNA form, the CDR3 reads TGTGCCAGCAGTTTAACAGCCCCCCCGGAGCCCCAGCATTTT.

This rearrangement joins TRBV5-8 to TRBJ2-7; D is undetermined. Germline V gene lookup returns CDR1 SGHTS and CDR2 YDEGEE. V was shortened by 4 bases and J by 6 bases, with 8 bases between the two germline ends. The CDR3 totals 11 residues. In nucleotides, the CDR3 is TGTGCCAGCAGCCCCTTAGCCGAGCAGTACTTC. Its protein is CASSPLAEQYF.

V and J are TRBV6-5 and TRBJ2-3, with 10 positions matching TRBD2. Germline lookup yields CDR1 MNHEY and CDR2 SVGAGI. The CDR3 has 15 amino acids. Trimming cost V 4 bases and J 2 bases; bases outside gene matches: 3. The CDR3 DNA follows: TGTGCCAGCAGTTTGAGCGGGGGGGACACAGATACGCAGTATTTT. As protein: CASSLSGGDTDTQYF.

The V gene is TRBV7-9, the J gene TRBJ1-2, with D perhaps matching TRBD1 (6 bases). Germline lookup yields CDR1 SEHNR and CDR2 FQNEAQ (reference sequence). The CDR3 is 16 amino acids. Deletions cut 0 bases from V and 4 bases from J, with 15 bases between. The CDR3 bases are TGTGCCAGCAGCTTAGCCGGGGCAGGGGTGGTCTATGGCTACACCTTC. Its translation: CASSLAGAGVVYGYTF.

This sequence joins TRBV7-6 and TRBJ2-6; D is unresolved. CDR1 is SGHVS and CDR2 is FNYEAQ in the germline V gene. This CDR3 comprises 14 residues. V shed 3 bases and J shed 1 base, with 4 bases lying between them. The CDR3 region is CASSLRSGANVLTF. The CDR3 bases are TGTGCCAGCAGCTTGCGGTCTGGGGCCAACGTCCTGACTTTC.

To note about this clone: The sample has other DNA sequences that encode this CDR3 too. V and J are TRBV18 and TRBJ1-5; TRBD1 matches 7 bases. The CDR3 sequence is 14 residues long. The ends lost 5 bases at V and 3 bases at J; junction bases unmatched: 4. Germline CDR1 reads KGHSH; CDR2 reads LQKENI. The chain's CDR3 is CASSAGTVNQPQHF. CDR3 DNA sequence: TGTGCCAGCTCAGCGGGGACAGTCAATCAGCCCCAGCATTTT.

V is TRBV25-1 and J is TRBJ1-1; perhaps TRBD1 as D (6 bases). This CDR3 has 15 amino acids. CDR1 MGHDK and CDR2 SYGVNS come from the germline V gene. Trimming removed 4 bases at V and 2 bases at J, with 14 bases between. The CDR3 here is CASSVSGALNTEAFF. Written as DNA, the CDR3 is TGTGCCAGCAGTGTGTCAGGGGCCTTAAACACTGAAGCTTTCTTT.

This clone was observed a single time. CDR3 bases: TGTGCCAGCAGTCAGGGACAGGGGGTCGGAAACACCATATATTTT. Translating it yields CASSQGQGVGNTIYF. The chain employs TRBV6-6 and TRBJ1-3; 11 positions agree with TRBD1. V dropped 5 bases and J dropped 4; count of bases not matched to a gene: 4. CDR1 and CDR2 (germline): MNHNY, SVGAGI (reference sequence). CDR3 size: 15 residues.

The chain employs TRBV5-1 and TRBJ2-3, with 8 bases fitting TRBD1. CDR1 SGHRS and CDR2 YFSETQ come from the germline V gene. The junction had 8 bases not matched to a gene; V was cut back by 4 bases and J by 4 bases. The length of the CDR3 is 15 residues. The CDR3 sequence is CASSQEGQASDTQYF. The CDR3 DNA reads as TGCGCCAGCAGCCAGGAGGGACAGGCTTCAGATACGCAGTATTTT. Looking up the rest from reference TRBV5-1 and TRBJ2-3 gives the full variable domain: KAGVTQTPRYLIKTRGQQVTLSCSPISGHRSVSWYQQTPGQGLQFLFEYFSETQRNKGNFPGRFSGRQFSNSRSEMNVSTLELGDSALYLCASSQEGQASDTQYFGPGTRLTVL.

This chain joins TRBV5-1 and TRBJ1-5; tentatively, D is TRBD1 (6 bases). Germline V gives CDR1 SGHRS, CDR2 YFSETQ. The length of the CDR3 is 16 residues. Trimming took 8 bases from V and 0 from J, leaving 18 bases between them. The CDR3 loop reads CARILGQRHSNQPQHF. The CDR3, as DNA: TGCGCCAGGATCCTAGGACAGCGACATAGCAATCAGCCCCAGCATTTT.

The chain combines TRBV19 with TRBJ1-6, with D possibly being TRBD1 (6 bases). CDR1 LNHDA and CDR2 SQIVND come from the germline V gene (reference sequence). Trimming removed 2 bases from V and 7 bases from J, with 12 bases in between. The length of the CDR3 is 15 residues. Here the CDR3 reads CASSITGTTNSPLHF. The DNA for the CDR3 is TGTGCCAGTAGTATAACCGGGACAACCAATTCACCCCTCCACTTT.

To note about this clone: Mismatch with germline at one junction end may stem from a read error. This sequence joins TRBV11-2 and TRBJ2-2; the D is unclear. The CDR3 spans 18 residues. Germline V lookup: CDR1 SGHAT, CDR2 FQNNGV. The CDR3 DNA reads TGTGCCAGCAGATCAATCCGGGCCTCAGCCATGAACCCCGGGGAGCTGTTTTTT. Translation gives CASRSIRASAMNPGELFF.

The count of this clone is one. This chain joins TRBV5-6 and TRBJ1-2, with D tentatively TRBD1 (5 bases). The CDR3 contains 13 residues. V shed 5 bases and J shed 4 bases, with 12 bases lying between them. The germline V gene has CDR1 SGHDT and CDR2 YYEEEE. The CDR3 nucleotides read TGTGCCAGCAGAATCGGGACGGTCTATGGCTACACCTTC. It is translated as CASRIGTVYGYTF.

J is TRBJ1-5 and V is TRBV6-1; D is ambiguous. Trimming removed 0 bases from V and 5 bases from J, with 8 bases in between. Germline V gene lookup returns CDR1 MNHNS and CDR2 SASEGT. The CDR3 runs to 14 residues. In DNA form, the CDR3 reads TGTGCCAGCAGTGAAGCCTTCAGAGATCAGCCCCAGCATTTT. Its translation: CASSEAFRDQPQHF.

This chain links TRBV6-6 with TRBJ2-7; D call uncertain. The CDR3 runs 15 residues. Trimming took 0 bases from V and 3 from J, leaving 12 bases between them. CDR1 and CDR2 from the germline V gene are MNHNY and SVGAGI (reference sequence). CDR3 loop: CASSYSPDGFYEQYF. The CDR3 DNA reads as TGTGCCAGCAGTTACTCTCCGGATGGCTTCTACGAGCAGTACTTC.

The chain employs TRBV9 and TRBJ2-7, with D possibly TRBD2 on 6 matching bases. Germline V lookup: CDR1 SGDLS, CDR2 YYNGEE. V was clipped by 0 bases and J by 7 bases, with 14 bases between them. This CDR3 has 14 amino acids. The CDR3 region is CASSVDGTWGEQYF. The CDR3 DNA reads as TGTGCCAGCAGCGTAGACGGGACTTGGGGGGAGCAGTACTTC.

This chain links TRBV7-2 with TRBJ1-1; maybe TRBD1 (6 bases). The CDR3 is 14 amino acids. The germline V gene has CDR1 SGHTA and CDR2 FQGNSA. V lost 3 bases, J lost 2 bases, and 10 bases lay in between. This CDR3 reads CASSFQGQNTEAFF. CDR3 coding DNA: TGTGCCAGCAGCTTTCAGGGGCAAAACACTGAAGCTTTCTTT.

The CDR3 loop is CASSVGLANNEQFF. CDR3 DNA sequence: TGTGCCAGCAGTGTGGGACTAGCGAACAATGAGCAGTTCTTC. This chain connects TRBV2 to TRBJ2-1; 10 nucleotides agree with TRBD2. Germline CDR1 and CDR2: SNHLY and FYNNEI. This CDR3 has 14 amino acids. V was clipped by 4 bases and J by 5 bases; unmatched bases: 2.

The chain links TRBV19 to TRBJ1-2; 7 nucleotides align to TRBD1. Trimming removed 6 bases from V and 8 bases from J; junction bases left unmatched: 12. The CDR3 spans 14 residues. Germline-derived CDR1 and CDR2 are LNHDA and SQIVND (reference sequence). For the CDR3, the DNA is TGTGCCAGTAGACTCCCCGGGACAGATCTCGGCTACACCTTC. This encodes CASRLPGTDLGYTF.

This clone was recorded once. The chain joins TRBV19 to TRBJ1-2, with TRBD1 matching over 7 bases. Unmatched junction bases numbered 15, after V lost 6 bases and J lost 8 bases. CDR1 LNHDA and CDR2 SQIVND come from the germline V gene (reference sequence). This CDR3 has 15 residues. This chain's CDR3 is CASSKIWDSLRGYTF. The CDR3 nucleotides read TGTGCCAGTAGCAAAATCTGGGACAGCCTGAGGGGCTACACCTTC.

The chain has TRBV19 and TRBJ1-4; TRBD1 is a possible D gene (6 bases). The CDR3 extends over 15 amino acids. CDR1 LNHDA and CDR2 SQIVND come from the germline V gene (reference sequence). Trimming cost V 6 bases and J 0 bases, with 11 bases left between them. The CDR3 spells CASRRTVTTNEKLFF. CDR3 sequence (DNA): TGTGCCAGTAGGCGGACAGTTACAACTAATGAAAAACTGTTTTTT.

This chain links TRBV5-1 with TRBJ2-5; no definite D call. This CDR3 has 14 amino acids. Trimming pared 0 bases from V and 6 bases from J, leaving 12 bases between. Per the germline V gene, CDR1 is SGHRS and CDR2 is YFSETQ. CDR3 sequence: CASSLDGYGQTQYF. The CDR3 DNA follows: TGCGCCAGCAGCTTGGACGGGTACGGACAGACCCAGTACTTC.

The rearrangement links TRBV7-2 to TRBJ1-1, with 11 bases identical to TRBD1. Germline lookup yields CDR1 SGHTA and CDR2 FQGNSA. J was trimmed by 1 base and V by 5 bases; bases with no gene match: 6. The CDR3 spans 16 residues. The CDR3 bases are TGTGCCAGCAGCCAGGACAGGGGGCGCCGGAACACTGAAGCTTTCTTT. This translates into CASSQDRGRRNTEAFF.

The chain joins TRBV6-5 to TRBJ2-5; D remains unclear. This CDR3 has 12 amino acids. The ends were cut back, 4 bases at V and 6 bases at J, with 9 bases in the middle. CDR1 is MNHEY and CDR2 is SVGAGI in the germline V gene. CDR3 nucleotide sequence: TGTGCCAGCAGTTTTGTGGGAAAGACCCAGTACTTC. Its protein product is CASSFVGKTQYF.